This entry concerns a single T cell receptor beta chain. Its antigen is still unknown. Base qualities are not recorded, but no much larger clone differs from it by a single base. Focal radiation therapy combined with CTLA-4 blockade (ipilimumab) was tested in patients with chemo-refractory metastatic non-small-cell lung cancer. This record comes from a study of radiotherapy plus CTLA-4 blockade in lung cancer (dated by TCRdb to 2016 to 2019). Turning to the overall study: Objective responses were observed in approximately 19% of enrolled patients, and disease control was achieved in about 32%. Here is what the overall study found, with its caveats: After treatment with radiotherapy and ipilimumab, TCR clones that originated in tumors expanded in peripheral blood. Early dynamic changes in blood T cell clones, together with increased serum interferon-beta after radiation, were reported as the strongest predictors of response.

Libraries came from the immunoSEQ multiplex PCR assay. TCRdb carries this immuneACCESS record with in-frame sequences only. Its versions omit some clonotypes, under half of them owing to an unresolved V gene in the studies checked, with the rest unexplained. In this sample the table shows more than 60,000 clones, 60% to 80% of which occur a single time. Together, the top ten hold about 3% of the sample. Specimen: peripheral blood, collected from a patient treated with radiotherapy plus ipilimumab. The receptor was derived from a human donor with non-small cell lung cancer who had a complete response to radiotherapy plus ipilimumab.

The CDR3 region has the sequence CASSAFRGAVAGVDYTF. Read as DNA, the sequence is TGTGCCAGCAGTGCCTTCCGGGGGGCAGTAGCGGGGGTCGACTACACCTTC. The chain is made from TRBV6-1 and TRBJ1-2; the D gene is perhaps TRBD1, on 6 matching bases. CDR1 and CDR2 were assigned from the germline V gene as MNHNS and SASEGT. The CDR3 has 17 amino acids, counting the end cysteine and phenylalanine. Only the CDR3 portion is preserved as DNA: 51 bases, with reading frame beginning at the first base. Trimming costs V 4 bases and J 10 bases, and their ends lie 28 bases apart.